This T cell receptor beta chain appears in the sequencing data of a study of cytomegalovirus exposure and HLA in healthy donors. The study, taken as a whole, reports: Sequencing depth roughly uniform across donors was assumed in presence/absence analyses. Relative to the roughly 690-donor mean, N-insertions were reportedly fewer in an Asian-associated ancestry cluster in a later analysis. CMV antigen specificity of a few CMV-associated chains was confirmed in vitro. Follow-up analysis seemed to connect common viral pathogens with several of the most significant clusters identified.

On this clone itself: What it binds is not known.

This CDR3 contains 15 residues. CDR1 is SNHLY, CDR2 FYNNEI, per germline. V was trimmed by 2 bases and J by 4 bases, leaving 12 bases between them. PCR amplification relied on 60 Vbeta primers (plus 13 Jbeta primers). The protocol was immunoSEQ multiplex PCR, while the TCRdb copy is restricted to in-frame clones and leaves out a portion. The sample holds under 200,000 clones, 75% to 90% seen once. The chain combines TRBV2 with TRBJ1-5; D is perhaps TRBD1 (5 bases). The TCR comes from a girl aged 2 to 9 in good health and CMV-seropositive. Sequencing was carried out using PBMCs. CDR3 sequence: CASSEYRGGNQPQHF. The CDR3 region has the DNA TGTGCCAGCAGTGAATATAGGGGAGGTAATCAGCCCCAGCATTTT.